These T cell receptor beta chains were read from a single sample in a study of tumor-infiltrating lymphocytes in primary liver carcinoma. TCRdb redid the calling of the multiplex PCR reads with MiXCR, one entry per CDR3 protein. The sample records about 310,000 distinct CDR3 sequences, approximately 54% being singletons. Sequencing input: peripheral blood. Source of these receptors: a young woman with primary liver carcinoma and hepatitis B virus infection. Both conserved end residues are part of each CDR3. The size field is filled for only some rows; it gives once, few, many or a size class.

V gene	CDR3 length	clone size	J gene	CDR3 protein
TRBV5-1	15	.	TRBJ2-3	CASSSSGTSTDTQYF
TRBV6-2/TRBV6-3	15	many	TRBJ1-2	CASSYSGADNYGYTF
TRBV6-2/TRBV6-3	18	.	TRBJ2-7	CASSSSSGPTGSSYEQYF
TRBV7-9	17	few	TRBJ2-7	CASSLYSLASGSYEQYF
TRBV4-2	13	.	TRBJ2-3	CASSQLAANTQYF
TRBV30	13	few	TRBJ2-7	CAWSVQGRNEQYF
TRBV6-5	14	.	TRBJ2-1	CAINSGSSYNEQFF
TRBV11-2	13	few	TRBJ2-1	CASSLGFNNEQFF
TRBV7-8	13	.	TRBJ2-1	CASSLAILGEQLF
TRBV4-2	15	many	TRBJ2-5	CASSQEGQREETQYF